The sequence of this TCR beta chain was determined in a study of cytomegalovirus exposure and HLA in healthy donors. On the study more broadly: A prior analysis found 95 million to 140 million unique TCR beta sequences from about 179 million T cells.

With respect to this clone: No antigen is known for it.

Overall study findings and caveats: Reports described diagnosis of cytomegalovirus status by the classifier as highly specific and sensitive.

Vbeta (60) and Jbeta (13) primers were used in the PCR. Here immunoSEQ multiplex PCR was the method, and the copy in TCRdb shows in-frame clones only, minus some. The data show 100,000 or so clones, 70% to 80% seen once. The TCR was taken from a woman aged 18-29 years in good health and CMV-seropositive. The sample consisted of PBMCs.

The CDR3 here is CASSQGGLGETQYF. The CDR3 DNA reads TGTGCCAGCAGTCAGGGGGGTCTAGGAGAGACCCAGTACTTC. The chain joins TRBV28 to TRBJ2-5, with a tentative D call TRBD1 (7 bases). The ends were cut back, 5 bases at V and 4 bases at J, with 14 bases in the middle. CDR3 length: 14 amino acids. Germline lookup yields CDR1 MDHEN and CDR2 SYDVKM.